These 13 T cell receptor beta chains were sequenced from one sample in a study of blood T cell repertoires in COVID-19. Sequencing was performed with immunoSEQ multiplex PCR; in TCRdb, only in-frame clones are kept and a portion is missing. Seen here are 55,000 to 65,000 clones, around four fifths observed once, and the top ten hold roughly a tenth. Sequenced input: peripheral blood. Every receptor here comes from a man aged 30 to 39 with COVID-19, enrolled during active disease.

The V call is TRBV9, the J call TRBJ1-2; 7 bases map to TRBD1. This CDR3 is 16 amino acids long. Trimming at V came to 3 bases and at J to 0 bases, leaving 8 bases not matched to a gene. Germline lookup yields CDR1 SGDLS and CDR2 YYNGEE. The CDR3 nucleotides read TGTGCCAGCAGCGGACCACGGGACAGAGCTAACTATGGCTACACCTTC. Amino acid sequence: CASSGPRDRANYGYTF.

This clone was counted once. The rearrangement joins TRBV7-9 to TRBJ2-2, with TRBD1 matching 8 bases. Unmatched junction bases numbered 9, after V lost 4 bases and J lost 5 bases. The CDR3 has 16 residues. Germline V gene sequence: CDR1 SEHNR, CDR2 FQNEAQ (reference sequence). The CDR3 DNA follows: TGTGCCAGCAGCTCTGGAGGCAGGGGGCGGACCGGGGAGCTGTTTTTT. Translating gives CASSSGGRGRTGELFF.

The chain links TRBV11-2 to TRBJ1-1; the D is unclear. Germline values: CDR1 SGHAT, CDR2 FQNNGV. Deletions cut 0 bases from V and 5 bases from J, with 10 bases between. This CDR3 has 14 amino acids. CDR3 loop: CASSLESGRTEAFF. CDR3 in DNA: TGTGCCAGCAGCTTAGAGTCGGGGAGGACTGAAGCTTTCTTT.

This sequence joins TRBV7-9 and TRBJ2-6; D gene unclear. V dropped 5 bases and J dropped 3 bases, with 11 bases sitting between them. This CDR3 is built from 15 residues. The germline CDR1 and CDR2 sequences are SEHNR and FQNEAQ (reference sequence). The CDR3: CASSPQVLGANVLTF. The CDR3 DNA follows: TGTGCCAGCAGCCCCCAAGTACTTGGGGCCAACGTCCTGACTTTC.

CDR3 residues: CATGRQGLKTQYF. In nucleotides, the CDR3 is TGTGCCACCGGAAGACAGGGCCTGAAGACCCAGTACTTC. The rearrangement uses TRBV24-1 and TRBJ2-5; 7 nucleotides align to TRBD1. The CDR3 is 13 residues long. The germline CDR1 and CDR2 sequences are KGHDR and SFDVKD. The J segment lost 6 bases and the V segment lost 9 bases, leaving 9 bases of the junction unmatched.

The CDR3 region has the DNA TGTGCCAGTAAGCATTATAGCAATCAGCCCCAGCATTTT. Amino acids: CASKHYSNQPQHF. The chain recombines TRBV19 with TRBJ1-5; D gene unclear. V was cut by 7 bases and J by 0 bases, with 7 bases left in between. This CDR3 is 13 amino acids long. The V gene's germline CDR1 is LNHDA and CDR2 SQIVND (reference sequence).

This chain uses TRBV3-1 (or the pseudogene TRBV3-2) with TRBJ2-4, with 8 nucleotides matching TRBD1. This CDR3 spans 17 amino acids. The germline V gene encodes CDR1 LGHDT and CDR2 YNNKEL (reference sequence). Trimming at V came to 0 bases and at J to 7 bases, leaving 11 bases not matched to a gene. The CDR3 protein is CASSQDRGQGASNIQYF. In DNA, the CDR3 is TGTGCCAGCAGCCAAGATAGAGGACAGGGCGCTTCGAACATTCAGTACTTC.

The V and J genes are TRBV4-2 and TRBJ1-2, with D possibly matching TRBD1 (5 bases). CDR3 length: 14 residues. V was clipped by 0 bases and J by 3 bases, with 8 bases between them. Germline V gives CDR1 LGHNA, CDR2 YNFKEQ. This CDR3 reads CASSQDARDYGYTF. The CDR3, as DNA: TGTGCCAGCAGCCAAGATGCCAGGGACTATGGCTACACCTTC.

The count of this clone is one. The V gene is TRBV11-2, the J gene TRBJ2-7, with 9 bases lining up with TRBD1. This CDR3 region has 15 residues. V shed 5 bases, J shed 2 bases, and the junction held 7 bases outside the gene matches. Germline V gene sequence: CDR1 SGHAT, CDR2 FQNNGV. CDR3 loop: CASSPLGTGTYEQYF. In DNA, the CDR3 is TGTGCCAGCAGCCCCCTCGGGACAGGGACCTACGAGCAGTACTTC.

This sequence joins TRBV6-5 and TRBJ1-6, with D perhaps TRBD1 (5 bases). V was shortened by 4 bases and J by 6 bases, with 10 bases between the two germline ends. This CDR3 has 14 residues. Germline V gene data show CDR1 as MNHEY and CDR2 as SVGAGI. CDR3 protein: CASSSGWGNSPLHF. In DNA, the CDR3 is TGTGCCAGCAGTTCAGGGTGGGGTAATTCACCCCTCCACTTT.

This clone was seen a single time. V and J are TRBV20-1 and TRBJ1-1; a weak D match, TRBD1 (5 bases). V gave up 5 bases and J gave up 3 bases, with 7 bases separating them. The CDR3 covers 11 residues. Looked up from germline, CDR1 is DFQATT and CDR2 is SNEGSKA (reference sequence). The CDR3 reads CSASGDTEAFF. In DNA form, the CDR3 reads TGCAGTGCTTCGGGGGACACTGAAGCTTTCTTT.

This clone was counted a single time. The chain joins TRBV9 to TRBJ2-3; TRBD1 might be the D (5 bases). V gave up 0 bases and J gave up 1 base, with 9 bases separating them. Germline CDR1 SGDLS, CDR2 YYNGEE. The length of the CDR3 is 15 residues. The CDR3 DNA reads TGTGCCAGCAGCGTAGTGCAAGGGGGCACAGATACGCAGTATTTT. Protein product: CASSVVQGGTDTQYF.

The J gene is TRBJ2-7, the V gene TRBV4-1; a weak D match, TRBD2 (6 bases). The germline V gene encodes CDR1 MGHRA and CDR2 YSYEKL. The CDR3 has 15 amino acids. Trimming left V 4 bases short and J 2 bases short, with 15 bases between. The CDR3 sequence is CASSLGTLGPYEQYF. Written as DNA, the CDR3 is TGCGCCAGCAGCCTCGGGACTTTAGGCCCCTACGAGCAGTACTTC.